Below are 16 T cell receptor beta chains sequenced from a single sample in a study of blood T cell repertoires in COVID-19. Libraries were prepared by immunoSEQ multiplex PCR; TCRdb keeps only in-frame clonotypes and omits some of them. Of about 95,000 clones listed, 89% are singletons. Sequenced sample: peripheral blood. Receptor source: a man aged 55 to 69 with COVID-19, enrolled during active disease.

The chain recombines TRBV7-6 with TRBJ1-3; 8 bases are shared with TRBD1. The junction had 7 bases not matched to a gene; V was cut back by 2 bases and J by 1 base. Germline-derived CDR1 and CDR2 are SGHVS and FNYEAQ. The CDR3 spans 17 residues. CDR3 sequence: CASSLSAGGISGNTIYF. The CDR3 nucleotides are TGTGCCAGCAGCTTATCGGCAGGGGGCATATCTGGAAACACCATATATTTT.

The chain couples TRBV9 to TRBJ2-2, with D unresolved. V was shortened by 4 bases and J by 0 bases, with 10 bases between the two germline ends. The CDR3 sequence is 15 residues long. Germline CDR1 is SGDLS and CDR2 is YYNGEE. CDR3 sequence: CASSPHRANTGELFF. In nucleotides, the CDR3 is TGTGCCAGCAGCCCCCACCGGGCGAACACCGGGGAGCTGTTTTTT.

The chain links TRBV18 to TRBJ2-1; D is perhaps TRBD1 (6 bases). Trimming took off 2 bases at V and 4 bases at J, with 12 bases between the two ends. This CDR3 has 15 residues. The germline gives CDR1 KGHSH, CDR2 LQKENI. CDR3 bases: TGTGCCAGCTCACCATCATCAGGGGATTACAATGAGCAGTTCTTC. It codes for CASSPSSGDYNEQFF.

The V and J genes are TRBV24-1 and TRBJ2-2; 10 bases are a match to TRBD1. V shed 10 bases and J 3 bases; nucleotides not matched to a gene: 10. The CDR3 length is 16 residues. Per germline, CDR1 KGHDR and CDR2 SFDVKD. This CDR3 reads CATSGLGTGDTGELFF. The CDR3 DNA reads TGTGCCACTTCGGGGTTGGGGACAGGGGACACCGGGGAGCTGTTTTTT.

V and J are TRBV5-1 and TRBJ1-1; D might be TRBD1 (5 bases). Germline V CDR1 and CDR2: SGHRS, YFSETQ. This CDR3 contains 18 residues. The V end lost 4 bases, the J end lost 0 bases, and 22 bases lay between the germline ends. The CDR3 DNA reads TGCGCCAGCAGCCTGGGCCACCGGGGGTTAAGGGTGAACACTGAAGCTTTCTTT. It encodes CASSLGHRGLRVNTEAFF.

This chain connects TRBV5-6 to TRBJ2-7; TRBD2 is a possible D gene (5 bases). Germline V lookup: CDR1 SGHDT, CDR2 YYEEEE. The length of the CDR3 is 12 residues. V lost 10 bases, J lost 3 bases, and 14 bases lay in between. The DNA of the CDR3 is TGTGCCTCTACGAGAGGACTCTACGAGCAGTACTTC. Protein sequence: CASTRGLYEQYF.

V and J are TRBV7-8 and TRBJ2-7; TRBD1 aligns across 7 bases. J was trimmed by 5 bases and V by 4 bases; bases with no gene match: 5. CDR3 length: 13 residues. CDR1 and CDR2 (germline): SGHVS, FQNEAQ. In nucleotides, the CDR3 is TGTGCCAGCAGCTCTCGGACAGGTGACGAGCAGTACTTC. Protein product: CASSSRTGDEQYF.

V is TRBV28 and J is TRBJ2-2; the D gene is possibly TRBD2 (5 bases). The CDR3 totals 16 residues. Germline loops: CDR1 MDHEN, CDR2 SYDVKM. Trimming took 1 base from V and 2 from J, leaving 11 bases between them. This chain's CDR3 is CASSLLVAPNTGELFF. The CDR3 region has the DNA TGTGCCAGCAGTTTATTGGTAGCGCCCAACACCGGGGAGCTGTTTTTT.

The rearrangement uses TRBV12-3 or TRBV12-4 and TRBJ2-5, with no clear D. There are 11 residues in the CDR3. Trimming left V 4 bases short and J 5 bases short, with 5 bases between. CDR3 in amino acids: CASSSEETQYF. Written as DNA, the CDR3 is TGTGCCAGCAGTTCTGAGGAGACCCAGTACTTC.

This chain connects TRBV5-5 to TRBJ2-3, with 13 bases identical to TRBD2. In germline, CDR1 is SGHKS, CDR2 YYEKEE (reference sequence). Losses at the gene ends were 3 bases for V and 7 bases for J; bases not matched to a gene: 8. The CDR3 length is 16 residues. CDR3 region: CASSSWTSGSLNTQYF. The DNA for the CDR3 is TGTGCCAGCAGCTCCTGGACTAGCGGGAGTCTGAATACGCAGTATTTT.

This rearrangement joins TRBV2 to TRBJ1-4; D perhaps matches TRBD1 (5 bases). V was pared by 6 bases and J by 6 bases, with 14 bases between. The CDR3 is made up of 14 amino acids. CDR1 SNHLY and CDR2 FYNNEI come from the germline V gene. The DNA of the CDR3 is TGTGCCAGCAGGGGGGACTTAGGGCATGAAAAACTGTTTTTT. Its protein is CASRGDLGHEKLFF.

This clone was observed a few times. Other nucleotide sequences from this sample produce the same CDR3. The chain recombines TRBV6-5 with TRBJ1-2; D is perhaps TRBD1 (6 bases). The germline V gene encodes CDR1 MNHEY and CDR2 SVGAGI. The CDR3 sequence is 13 residues long. Between the trimmed V and J ends, which lost 5 bases and 5 bases, there was a span of 12 bases. This CDR3 is CASSPDRDYGYTF. CDR3 bases: TGTGCCAGCAGTCCGGACAGAGATTATGGCTACACCTTC.

The rearrangement links TRBV7-3 to TRBJ1-1; possible D gene TRBD1, 5 bases. Germline CDR1 is SGHTA and CDR2 is FQGTGA. V was clipped by 2 bases and J by 0 bases, with 13 bases between them. The CDR3 loop spans 16 amino acids. The CDR3 DNA reads as TGTGCCAGCAGCTTATTTGGAGGAGGGGTGAACACTGAAGCTTTCTTT. This codes for CASSLFGGGVNTEAFF.

The chain carries TRBV5-6 and TRBJ1-2, with D tentatively TRBD1 (5 bases). The germline V gene encodes CDR1 SGHDT and CDR2 YYEEEE. V was pared by 0 bases and J by 5 bases, with 11 bases between. The CDR3 loop spans 14 amino acids. The CDR3 DNA reads TGTGCCAGCAGCTTGGAACCGGGGGGTTATGGCTACACCTTC. It translates to CASSLEPGGYGYTF. Full variable domain (outside the CDR3, taken from reference TRBV5-6 and TRBJ1-2): DAGVTQSPTHLIKTRGQQVTLRCSPKSGHDTVSWYQQALGQGPQFIFQYYEEEERQRGNFPDRFSGHQFPNYSSELNVNALLLGDSALYLCASSLEPGGYGYTFGSGTRLTVV.

The gene calls are TRBV7-2 and TRBJ2-7, with 9 bases identical to TRBD1. Germline CDR1 is SGHTA and CDR2 is FQGNSA. The CDR3 consists of 15 residues. The V gene end was trimmed by 4 bases and the J gene end by 7 bases; junction bases not matched to a gene: 11. CDR3 in amino acids: CASSSTTGGAGEQYF. In nucleotides, the CDR3 is TGTGCCAGCAGCTCTACAACAGGGGGCGCGGGAGAGCAGTACTTC.

Here the CDR3 reads CAWALTGSTNEKLFF. Written as DNA, the CDR3 is TGTGCCTGGGCTTTGACAGGGTCAACTAATGAAAAACTGTTTTTT. The chain links TRBV30 to TRBJ1-4; 7 bases are a match to TRBD1. CDR3 length: 15 amino acids. In germline, CDR1 is GTSNPN, CDR2 SVGIG (reference sequence). Trimming at V came to 5 bases and at J to 0 bases, leaving 6 bases not matched to a gene.